This T cell receptor beta chain is from a study of T cell responses to AZD1222 COVID-19 vaccine. Study-level points and caveats: Repertoire sampling occurred only after the peak T cell response. Spike-specific TCR breadth and depth were elevated following two AZD1222 doses.

CDR3 length: 12 amino acids. Per the germline V gene, CDR1 is GTSNPN and CDR2 is SVGIG (reference sequence). Between the trimmed V and J ends, which lost 0 bases and 3 bases, there was a span of 4 bases. It was second doses at about 4 or about 12 weeks that were pooled. Regarding this clone: Antigen specificity is unknown.

Assay: immunoSEQ multiplex PCR; the TCRdb copy retains only in-frame clones and omits some. The sample includes some 79,000 clones, 80% to 90% of them seen just once. This receptor was taken from an adult who received the AZD1222 COVID-19 vaccine. Sequencing was performed on peripheral blood, taken 28 days after the second AZD1222 dose. The chain is built from TRBV30 and TRBJ2-3; D remains ambiguous. CDR3 nucleotide sequence: TGTGCCTGGAGTGTACAAACAGATACGCAGTATTTT. It codes for CAWSVQTDTQYF. The entire variable domain, with the rest obtained from reference TRBV30 and TRBJ2-3, is as follows: SQTIHQWPATLVQPVGSPLSLECTVEGTSNPNLYWYRQAAGRGLQLLFYSVGIGQISSEVPQNLSASRPQDRQFILSSKKLLLSDSGFYLCAWSVQTDTQYFGPGTRLTVL.